A single sample gave rise to the 18 T cell receptor beta chains below, sequenced in a study of monozygotic twins with cystic fibrosis. This table comes from immunoSEQ multiplex PCR, and its TCRdb copy is limited to in-frame clones, with some not included. The sample includes 30,000 to 40,000 clones, approximately 65% of them seen just once. Sequenced material: blood. These receptors originate from a girl aged 5-17 years with cystic fibrosis.

V is TRBV27 and J is TRBJ1-2; tentatively, D is TRBD1 (6 bases). Trimming removed 6 bases from V and 2 bases from J, with 10 bases in between. There are 13 residues in the CDR3. CDR1 MNHEY and CDR2 SMNVEV come from the germline V gene (reference sequence). This CDR3 is CASRRTANYGYTF. In DNA form, the CDR3 reads TGTGCCAGCAGGCGGACAGCGAACTATGGCTACACCTTC.

In this sample, this clone turned up a few times. The chain recombines TRBV29-1 with TRBJ2-7; TRBD1 might be the D (6 bases). Trimming took off 6 bases at V and 0 bases at J, with 9 bases between the two ends. The germline V gene has CDR1 SQVTM and CDR2 ANQGSEA. The CDR3 sequence is 12 residues long. CDR3 in DNA: TGCAGCGTGGTCAGGGGCTCCTACGAGCAGTACTTC. Amino acids: CSVVRGSYEQYF.

This CDR3 reads CASSGTPTYNEQFF. CDR3 in DNA: TGCGCCAGCTCCGGGACACCCACCTACAATGAGCAGTTCTTC. The chain carries TRBV5-1 and TRBJ2-1, with D possibly matching TRBD1 (6 bases). V was cut by 7 bases and J by 2 bases, with 13 bases left in between. Germline lookup yields CDR1 SGHRS and CDR2 YFSETQ. This CDR3 is built from 14 residues.

This clone was observed a handful of times. This sequence joins TRBV19 and TRBJ2-7, with unresolved D. The germline CDR1 and CDR2 sequences are LNHDA and SQIVND (reference sequence). The CDR3 totals 12 residues. The ends were cut back, 6 bases at V and 7 bases at J, with 13 bases in the middle. In DNA form, the CDR3 reads TGTGCCAGTAGCCTGCCGAATCGGGAGCAGTACTTC. Protein product: CASSLPNREQYF.

The chain uses TRBV5-6 and TRBJ2-3; possibly TRBD1 for D (6 bases). Per the germline V gene, CDR1 is SGHDT and CDR2 is YYEEEE. The CDR3 spans 14 residues. The V end lost 2 bases, the J end lost 6 bases, and 13 bases lay between the germline ends. CDR3 sequence (DNA): TGTGCCAGCAGCTTTGGACAGTGGAGGGATACGCAGTATTTT. Its translation is CASSFGQWRDTQYF.

The J gene is TRBJ2-2, the V gene TRBV7-2; D gene uncertain. Germline-derived CDR1 and CDR2 are SGHTA and FQGNSA. V lost 4 bases to trimming and J lost 6 bases, with 6 bases between them. The CDR3 covers 12 residues. In nucleotides, the CDR3 is TGTGCCAGCAGCTATGGCCCCGGGGAGCTGTTTTTT. Translating gives CASSYGPGELFF. The full variable domain, rest sourced from reference TRBV7-2 and TRBJ2-2, is GAGVSQSPSNKVTEKGKDVELRCDPISGHTALYWYRQSLGQGLEFLIYFQGNSAPDKSGLPSDRFSAERTGGSVSTLTIQRTQQEDSAVYLCASSYGPGELFFGEGSRLTVL.

In this sample, this clone turned up a few times. The V and J genes are TRBV5-1 and TRBJ1-2; D is possibly TRBD1 (5 bases). The length of the CDR3 is 14 residues. The V and J ends lost 4 bases and 4 bases respectively, with 14 bases between them. Germline loops: CDR1 SGHRS, CDR2 YFSETQ. The CDR3 DNA is TGCGCCAGCAGCATCACGGGGGTTGGCTATGGCTACACCTTC. This sequence encodes CASSITGVGYGYTF.

The rearrangement joins TRBV19 to TRBJ1-4, with no clear D. Germline V gene lookup returns CDR1 LNHDA and CDR2 SQIVND (reference sequence). The V gene lost 0 bases and the J gene lost 3 bases, with 11 bases spanning the gap. The CDR3 loop spans 16 amino acids. As DNA, the CDR3 is TGTGCCAGTAGTATAGACGAACAGCTATCTAATGAAAAACTGTTTTTT. This sequence encodes CASSIDEQLSNEKLFF.

The DNA for the CDR3 is TGTGCCAGCAGCTTAGGTGACACTGAAGCTTTCTTT. Translated, it gives CASSLGDTEAFF. This sequence joins TRBV11-2 and TRBJ1-1; D is uncertain. CDR1 is SGHAT, CDR2 FQNNGV, per germline. The CDR3 consists of 12 residues. Deletions cut 1 base from V and 3 bases from J, with 3 bases between.

V and J are TRBV19 and TRBJ1-2; possible D gene TRBD1, 5 bases. Deletions cut 6 bases from V and 3 bases from J, with 23 bases between. From germline, CDR1 is LNHDA and CDR2 SQIVND (reference sequence). The CDR3 is 17 residues long. The CDR3 loop reads CASSTDRERPRYYGYTF. As DNA, the CDR3 is TGTGCCAGTAGCACTGACAGAGAACGTCCCCGTTACTATGGCTACACCTTC. The full variable domain, its missing parts supplied by reference TRBV19 and TRBJ1-2, is DGGITQSPKYLFRKEGQNVTLSCEQNLNHDAMYWYRQDPGQGLRLIYYSQIVNDFQKGDIAEGYSVSREKKESFPLTVTSAQKNPTAFYLCASSTDRERPRYYGYTFGSGTRLTVV.

The chain recombines TRBV18 with TRBJ2-7; possibly TRBD1 or TRBD2 for D (6 bases each). V was cut by 4 bases and J by 6 bases, with 25 bases left in between. This CDR3 is built from 17 residues. From germline, CDR1 is KGHSH and CDR2 LQKENI. The CDR3 loop is CASSLIGGKTLGAEQYF. CDR3 DNA sequence: TGTGCCAGCTCACTTATCGGAGGGAAGACATTGGGGGCCGAGCAGTACTTC.

CDR3 DNA: TGCGCCAGCAGCCCCAGAAAAGGGGCAAACAATGAGCAGTTCTTC. This gives the protein CASSPRKGANNEQFF. The V and J genes are TRBV4-3 and TRBJ2-1, with D possibly matching TRBD1 (5 bases). V dropped 4 bases and J dropped 5 bases, with 15 bases sitting between them. The length of the CDR3 is 15 residues. Germline-derived CDR1 and CDR2 are LGHNA and YSLEER.

The rearrangement links TRBV27 to TRBJ2-7, with no clear D. The V gene's germline CDR1 is MNHEY and CDR2 SMNVEV (reference sequence). The V end was cut by 7 bases, the J end by 0 bases, with 16 bases between. The CDR3 covers 15 residues. In DNA, the CDR3 is TGTGCCAGCAAAAGAGCTCAGCTCCACTCCTACGAGCAGTACTTC. Its protein product is CASKRAQLHSYEQYF.

This chain uses TRBV18 with TRBJ2-7, with D hard to call. Germline CDR1 reads KGHSH; CDR2 reads LQKENI. The ends were cut back, 6 bases at V and 8 bases at J, with 17 bases in the middle. This CDR3 has 13 residues. CDR3 nucleotides: TGTGCCAGCTCCCCCTCGGAAGGGAATAAGCAGTACTTC. It is translated as CASSPSEGNKQYF.

The rearrangement links TRBV10-1 to TRBJ2-1; 7 bases map to TRBD1. The CDR3 is made up of 12 amino acids. CDR1 is WNHNN, CDR2 SYGVQD, per germline (reference sequence). Trimming removed 6 bases from V and 9 bases from J; junction bases left unmatched: 5. The CDR3 nucleotides are TGCGCCAGCAGCAGGGGGAGTAGTGAGCAGTTCTTC. Its translation: CASSRGSSEQFF.

The chain has TRBV7-2 and TRBJ1-2; D remains ambiguous. V was cut by 1 base and J by 8 bases, with 20 bases left in between. Per the germline V gene, CDR1 is SGHTA and CDR2 is FQGNSA. This CDR3 spans 16 amino acids. This CDR3 reads CASSLVGWPAGHGYTF. The CDR3 region has the DNA TGTGCCAGCAGCTTAGTCGGCTGGCCGGCGGGCCACGGCTACACCTTC.

The rearrangement uses TRBV2 and TRBJ2-5, with 8 bases matching TRBD1. V shed 3 bases and J 4 bases; nucleotides not matched to a gene: 7. Germline CDR1 is SNHLY and CDR2 is FYNNEI. The CDR3 has 15 amino acids. The CDR3 coding sequence is TGTGCCAGCAGTGACAGGCTACAGGGGGGAGAGACCCAGTACTTC. Translating it yields CASSDRLQGGETQYF.

The rearrangement links TRBV7-6 to TRBJ1-2; D is uncertain. The length of the CDR3 is 15 residues. CDR1 and CDR2 (germline): SGHVS, FNYEAQ. Trimming pared 1 base from V and 7 bases from J, leaving 16 bases between. CDR3 residues: CASSLESGQAIGYTF. DNA of the CDR3: TGTGCCAGCAGCTTAGAGAGTGGTCAGGCAATTGGCTACACCTTC.